This T cell receptor (beta chain) was documented in a study of T cell responses to AZD1222 COVID-19 vaccine. This clone was detected only a few times. There are 17 residues in the CDR3. In germline, CDR1 is MGHDK, CDR2 SYGVNS. The V and J ends lost 7 bases and 5 bases respectively, with 26 bases between them. The repertoire was sequenced with immunoSEQ multiplex PCR; TCRdb's copy has only in-frame clones and lacks some. The sample yields about 120,000 clones, less than 95% seen once. The gene calls are TRBV25-1 and TRBJ1-1; TRBD1 might be the D (6 bases). This sample comprised peripheral blood, obtained on day 0 of AZD1222 vaccination. The sequence derives from an adult in good health. The DNA of the CDR3 is TGTGCCAGCAAACCGCCCGGACGAAACAGGGTTGGAACTGAAGCTTTCTTT. Its translation: CASKPPGRNRVGTEAFF.